This T cell receptor beta chain is from a study of T cell changes during pregnancy in multiple sclerosis. TCRdb keeps only in-frame clones here, not all; method: immunoSEQ multiplex PCR. The profile shows 70,000 to 95,000 clones, around 93% of them singletons. Germline values: CDR1 SGHTA, CDR2 FQGNSA. The CDR3 is made up of 12 amino acids. Trimming took 5 bases from V and 3 from J; bases not matched to a gene: 0. This sample comprised peripheral blood, obtained in the third trimester of pregnancy. The chain links TRBV7-2 to TRBJ2-7, with 8 bases that match TRBD1. The receptor was derived from a female donor with multiple sclerosis, enrolled in a pregnancy study. CDR3 bases: TGTGCCAGCAGCGGGACAGGCTACGAGCAGTACTTC. Its protein product is CASSGTGYEQYF.